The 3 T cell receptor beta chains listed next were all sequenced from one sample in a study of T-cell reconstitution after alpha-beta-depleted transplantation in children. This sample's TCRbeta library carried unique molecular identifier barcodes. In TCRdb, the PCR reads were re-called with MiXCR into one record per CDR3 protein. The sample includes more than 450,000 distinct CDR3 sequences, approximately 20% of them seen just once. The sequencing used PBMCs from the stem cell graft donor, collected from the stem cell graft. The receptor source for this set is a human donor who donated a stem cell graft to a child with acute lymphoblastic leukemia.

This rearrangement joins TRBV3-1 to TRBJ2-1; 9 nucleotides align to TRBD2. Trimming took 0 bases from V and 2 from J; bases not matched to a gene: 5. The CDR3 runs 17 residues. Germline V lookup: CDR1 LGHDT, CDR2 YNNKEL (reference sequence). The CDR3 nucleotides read TGTGCCAGCAGCCAAGATGAGGCGGGAGGGCCCTACAATGAGCAGTTCTTC. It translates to CASSQDEAGGPYNEQFF.

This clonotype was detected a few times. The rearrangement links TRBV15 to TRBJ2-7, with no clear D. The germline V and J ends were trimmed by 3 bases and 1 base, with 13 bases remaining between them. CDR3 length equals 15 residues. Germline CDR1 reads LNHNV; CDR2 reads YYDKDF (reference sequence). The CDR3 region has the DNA TGTGCCACCAGCAGCGTTGACGGATTTTCCTACGAGCAGTACTTC. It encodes CATSSVDGFSYEQYF.

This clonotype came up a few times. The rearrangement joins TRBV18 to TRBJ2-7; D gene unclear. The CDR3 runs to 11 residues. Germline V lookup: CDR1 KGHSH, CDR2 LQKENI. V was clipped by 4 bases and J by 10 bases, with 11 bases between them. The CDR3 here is CASSLNREQYF. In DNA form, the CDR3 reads TGTGCCAGCTCACTAAATAGGGAACAGTACTTC.